Shown below are 5 T cell receptor beta chains from a single sample sequenced in a study of response to subunit inactivated influenza vaccine (dated by TCRdb to 2016 to 2019). The library was built by means of RT-PCR. Data came from an Illumina HiSeq 2500. The raw public data were reprocessed by TCRdb itself: fastp quality trimming at Q25, MiXCR clonotype calling, in-frame beta chains only. CDR3 protein duplicates are merged, each entry listing the most common genes and DNA. Present in this sample are more than 400,000 distinct CDR3 sequences, around 7.9% of which were seen just once. The biggest ten clones account for over 10% of the sample. The specimen was PBMCs from blood, collected about 23 months after vaccination. The receptors shown here come from a man aged 45-69 years who received an inactivated influenza vaccine. Donor details come from another sample of the same person, matched by shared clones.

Only a few counts were recorded for this clonotype. The chain couples TRBV6-1 to TRBJ2-7, with 9 bases identical to TRBD1. CDR1 is MNHNS, CDR2 SASEGT, per germline. Trimming took 6 bases from V and 9 from J; bases not matched to a gene: 12. The CDR3 sequence is 14 residues long. CDR3 sequence reads: CASRAGDRDRGQYF. The CDR3 coding sequence is TGTGCCAGCAGGGCCGGGGACAGGGACCGTGGGCAGTACTTC.

This sequence joins TRBV20-1 and TRBJ2-3, with TRBD2 matching 13 bases. Germline loops: CDR1 DFQATT, CDR2 SNEGSKA (reference sequence). Trimming cost V 5 bases and J 3 bases; bases outside gene matches: 5. The CDR3 consists of 15 residues. As DNA, the CDR3 is TGCAGTGCTTGGACTAGCGGGAGATGGACAGATACGCAGTATTTT. This encodes CSAWTSGRWTDTQYF.

The CDR3 here is CSATGLAESYEQYF. The CDR3 nucleotides read TGCAGTGCTACGGGACTAGCGGAATCCTACGAGCAGTACTTC. V and J are TRBV20-1 and TRBJ2-7; 11 nucleotides align to TRBD2. Trimming removed 4 bases from V and 1 base from J; junction bases left unmatched: 3. Germline values: CDR1 DFQATT, CDR2 SNEGSKA (reference sequence). This CDR3 has 14 amino acids.

This clonotype was detected many times. V gene TRBV20-1 combines with J gene TRBJ2-5; unclear D gene. With 5 bases removed from V and 7 bases from J, the gap between germline ends came to 17 bases. From germline, CDR1 is DFQATT and CDR2 SNEGSKA (reference sequence). The CDR3 sequence is 13 residues long. The CDR3 nucleotides read TGCAGTGCTGCGACCCGGCCGTTTGGGACCCAGTACTTC. Translating it yields CSAATRPFGTQYF.

This rearrangement joins TRBV6-2 or TRBV6-3 to TRBJ2-1; 10 nucleotides line up with TRBD2. The CDR3 is 18 residues long. Trimming removed 8 bases from V and 2 bases from J; junction bases left unmatched: 15. Germline V gene lookup returns CDR1 MNHEY and CDR2 SVGEGT. In DNA form, the CDR3 reads TGTGCCAGCTCGTCCGAAAGTAGCGGGAGGAGGACCTACAATGAGCAGTTCTTC. It encodes CASSSESSGRRTYNEQFF.